A selection of T cell receptor beta chains follows, all from one sample in a study of monozygotic twins with cystic fibrosis. Some clones are missing from TCRdb's copy, which holds only in-frame ones; the method was immunoSEQ multiplex PCR. Found here are roughly 19,000 clones, 95% to 97% of them singletons; the top ten hold approximately 2%. The sequenced sample was blood. These receptors were taken from a woman aged 25 to 39 with cystic fibrosis. Each CDR3 is given with its conserved first and last residue. The D gene is left open where the match is weak. Not all rows give a size; the values are once, few, many and, for expanded clones, a class.

size	V	J	D	DNA	CDR3
.	TRBV6-5	TRBJ1-1	.	TGTGCCAGTAGCACCACGACCGGGACTGAAGCTTTCTTT	CASSTTTGTEAFF
.	TRBV7-2	TRBJ1-2	.	TGTGCCAGCACCCAGGGGCCCAGCGGCGGCTACACCTTC	CASTQGPSGGYTF
.	TRBV7-2	TRBJ1-2	.	TGTGCCAGCAGCTTAGCGGTACAGCTCTATGGCTACACCTTC	CASSLAVQLYGYTF
.	TRBV6-5	TRBJ2-3	.	TGTGCCAGCAGGACGGGCCCCTCCTCACAGTATTTT	CASRTGPSSQYF
.	TRBV6-5	TRBJ1-1	.	TGTGCCAGCAGCCCGACAGGCACTGAAGCTTTCTTT	CASSPTGTEAFF
.	TRBV6-1	TRBJ1-2	.	TGTGCCAGCAGTGAGAAATTTGGCTACACCTTC	CASSEKFGYTF
.	TRBV7-2	TRBJ2-7	.	TGTGCCAGCCAAGATAAAATTAGACGGGGGTCCTACGAGCAGTACTTC	CASQDKIRRGSYEQYF
.	TRBV5-1	TRBJ2-7	.	TGCGCCAGCAGCCCGGGTTTGGGGGTAGGAGTATGGTACGAGCAGTACTTC	CASSPGLGVGVWYEQYF
.	TRBV6-1	TRBJ2-7	.	TGTGCCAGCAGCATGGAGGGGCGCCGGGAGCAGTACTTC	CASSMEGRREQYF
.	TRBV9	TRBJ2-5	.	TGTGCCAGCAGCGCAAAGGAAGAGACCCAGTACTTC	CASSAKEETQYF
once	TRBV9	TRBJ2-1	.	TGTGCCAGCAGCGTGCGGTCCTTCAGCTTCCATGAGCAGTTCTTC	CASSVRSFSFHEQFF
.	TRBV18	TRBJ1-4	.	TGTGCCAGCTCAGGACTGAGGGGGACTAATGAAAAACTGTTTTTT	CASSGLRGTNEKLFF
.	TRBV6-6	TRBJ2-1	.	TGTGCCAGCAGTCTTGGGCCAAGATACAATGAGCAGTTCTTC	CASSLGPRYNEQFF
.	TRBV9	TRBJ2-2	.	TGTGCCAGCTCCGGAGGAGTCCCCCGCACCGGGGAGCTGTTTTTT	CASSGGVPRTGELFF
.	TRBV7-2	TRBJ1-1	TRBD1	TGTGCCAGCAGCTTAGGCAGGGGGCCGTTAGAATCTTTCTTT	CASSLGRGPLESFF
.	TRBV14	TRBJ1-6	TRBD1	TGTGCCAGCAGCCAATGGGGACAGGGTAATTCACCCCTCCACTTT	CASSQWGQGNSPLHF
.	TRBV25-1	TRBJ1-4	.	TGTGCCAGCAGTGAAGGGGTCCTAGGAGGGAATGAAAAACTGTTTTTT	CASSEGVLGGNEKLFF
.	TRBV28	TRBJ2-7	TRBD1	TGTGCCAGCAGCAACCAGGGACAGGGGGCCTACGAGCAGTACTTC	CASSNQGQGAYEQYF
.	TRBV7-2	TRBJ1-5	.	TGTGCCAGCAGCTTATTTCCAGGGATCGATCAGCCCCAGCATTTT	CASSLFPGIDQPQHF